The entry below gives a single T cell receptor (beta chain) sequence along with its context. The antigen remains undetermined. A J-beta primer mix and a sample-barcoded 5' primer were used in a second PCR of roughly 6 to 11 cycles. Each cDNA molecule received a tag from a template-switch adaptor that had 12 random nucleotides. TCRdb used MiXCR to reprocess the 5' RACE reads, holding one entry per CDR3 protein. The profile shows more than 650,000 distinct CDR3 sequences, about a fifth of them singletons. The extraction recovered at least 5 micrograms of total RNA per sample. The entry originates in a study of blood T cells in healthy people across ages. Study results and caveats: TCR beta diversity tracked closely with naive T cell percentage.

The CDR3 loop spans 11 amino acids. Per germline, CDR1 SQVTM and CDR2 ANQGSEA. With 4 bases removed from V and 15 bases from J, the gap between germline ends came to 16 bases. The sample comprised blood. The genes are TRBV29-1 and TRBJ2-1; perhaps TRBD2 as D (5 bases). This sequence was found in a man in his sixties or seventies in good health. The CDR3 nucleotides read TGCAGCGTTGGGCTGGGAGTGGTGTTGTTCTTC. This encodes CSVGLGVVLFF.